Shown below are 8 T cell receptor beta chains from a single sample sequenced in a study of T cells in Graves' hyperthyroidism and ophthalmopathy. RNA transcripts were the template for amplifying TCR beta CDR3 regions. HTBI primers were employed in a first-round RT-PCR of the TCR CDR3. TCRdb processed the multiplex PCR reads anew with MiXCR; each CDR3 protein has one entry. This sample has hundreds of thousands of distinct CDR3 sequences; over 15% occur once, and the top ten carry 16%. Sequencing was done on a sample of blood. These receptors came from a woman in her 50s with Graves' hyperthyroidism that later progressed to Graves' ophthalmopathy.

This rearrangement joins TRBV27 to TRBJ2-6, with a tentative D call TRBD2 (5 bases). Germline V lookup: CDR1 MNHEY, CDR2 SMNVEV (reference sequence). The CDR3 is 15 residues long. V lost 6 bases to trimming and J lost 2 bases, with 11 bases between them. In DNA, the CDR3 is TGTGCCAGCAGGCGAGGGTTAGCTGGGGCCAACGTCCTGACTTTC. Its translation: CASRRGLAGANVLTF.

This clonotype was seen repeatedly, ten times or more. This sequence joins TRBV2 and TRBJ1-4; D remains unclear. Germline values: CDR1 SNHLY, CDR2 FYNNEI. Trimming removed 6 bases from V and 5 bases from J, with 16 bases in between. The CDR3 consists of 15 residues. The CDR3 DNA is TGTGCCAGCAGCCCATTACTCGGACGAAATGAAAAACTGTTTTTT. It is translated as CASSPLLGRNEKLFF.

This clonotype was picked up many times. This sequence joins TRBV7-2 and TRBJ2-3; perhaps TRBD2 as D (5 bases). Germline lookup yields CDR1 SGHTA and CDR2 FQGNSA. CDR3 length: 16 amino acids. Trimming cost V 5 bases and J 0 bases, with 15 bases left between them. CDR3 in amino acids: CASSHLSGASTDTQYF. In DNA form, the CDR3 reads TGTGCCAGCAGCCACTTGAGCGGAGCTAGCACAGATACGCAGTATTTT.

The chain combines TRBV9 with TRBJ2-2; TRBD2 matches 9 bases. The CDR3 consists of 17 residues. The germline gives CDR1 SGDLS, CDR2 YYNGEE. V shed 4 bases and J 2 bases; nucleotides not matched to a gene: 9. The CDR3 region is CASSPRAGGLNTGELFF. The CDR3 DNA is TGTGCCAGCAGCCCCAGGGCGGGGGGGCTAAACACCGGGGAGCTGTTTTTT.

This clonotype was observed a few times. The chain employs TRBV2 and TRBJ2-5; possibly TRBD1 for D (5 bases). Trimming cost V 3 bases and J 14 bases, with 16 bases left between them. The CDR3 consists of 12 residues. CDR1 is SNHLY and CDR2 is FYNNEI in the germline V gene. The CDR3 loop is CASSDLAGISYF. Here the CDR3 DNA reads TGTGCCAGCAGTGACCTGGCAGGGATCTCCTACTTC.

The chain is built from TRBV30 and TRBJ1-2, with D hard to call. Trimming took 3 bases from V and 3 from J, leaving 11 bases between them. The germline gives CDR1 GTSNPN, CDR2 SVGIG (reference sequence). The CDR3 spans 13 residues. In DNA form, the CDR3 reads TGTGCCTGGAGGGCCCCAGGTTACTATGGCTACACCTTC. This sequence encodes CAWRAPGYYGYTF. Variable domain in full (rest from reference TRBV30 and TRBJ1-2): SQTIHQWPATLVQPVGSPLSLECTVEGTSNPNLYWYRQAAGRGLQLLFYSVGIGQISSEVPQNLSASRPQDRQFILSSKKLLLSDSGFYLCAWRAPGYYGYTFGSGTRLTVV.

This clonotype was detected ten times or more. CDR3 sequence (DNA): TGCGCCAGCAGCTTGGACAGATCCAACACTGAAGCTTTCTTT. It specifies CASSLDRSNTEAFF. The rearrangement links TRBV5-1 to TRBJ1-1; D unclear. The CDR3 contains 14 residues. V was pared by 0 bases and J by 2 bases, with 8 bases between. CDR1 and CDR2 from the germline V gene are SGHRS and YFSETQ.

At least ten counts were recorded for this clonotype. V and J are TRBV6-1 and TRBJ1-1; D not certain. Per the germline V gene, CDR1 is MNHNS and CDR2 is SASEGT. The V gene lost 2 bases and the J gene lost 5 bases, with 15 bases spanning the gap. The CDR3 loop spans 15 amino acids. The CDR3 here is CASSETPRTVTEAFF. The CDR3 DNA follows: TGTGCCAGCAGTGAAACGCCGCGGACGGTAACTGAAGCTTTCTTT.